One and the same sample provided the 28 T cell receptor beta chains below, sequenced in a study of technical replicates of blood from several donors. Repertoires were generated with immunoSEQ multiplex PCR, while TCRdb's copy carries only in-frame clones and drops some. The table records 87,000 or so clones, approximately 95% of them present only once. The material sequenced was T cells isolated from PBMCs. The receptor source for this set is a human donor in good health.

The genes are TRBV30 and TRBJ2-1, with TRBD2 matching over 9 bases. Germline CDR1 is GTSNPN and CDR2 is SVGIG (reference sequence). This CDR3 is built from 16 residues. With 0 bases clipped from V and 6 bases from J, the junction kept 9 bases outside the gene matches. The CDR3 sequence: CAWSVAGGGASNEQFF. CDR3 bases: TGTGCCTGGAGTGTAGCGGGAGGAGGGGCCTCCAATGAGCAGTTCTTC. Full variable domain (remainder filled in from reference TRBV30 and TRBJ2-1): SQTIHQWPATLVQPVGSPLSLECTVEGTSNPNLYWYRQAAGRGLQLLFYSVGIGQISSEVPQNLSASRPQDRQFILSSKKLLLSDSGFYLCAWSVAGGGASNEQFFGPGTRLTVL.

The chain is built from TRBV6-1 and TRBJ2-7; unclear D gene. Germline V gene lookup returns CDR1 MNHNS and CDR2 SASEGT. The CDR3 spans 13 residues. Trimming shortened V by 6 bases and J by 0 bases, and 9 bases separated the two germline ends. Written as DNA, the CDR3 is TGTGCCAGCAGAGTACAGTCCTCCTACGAGCAGTACTTC. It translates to CASRVQSSYEQYF.

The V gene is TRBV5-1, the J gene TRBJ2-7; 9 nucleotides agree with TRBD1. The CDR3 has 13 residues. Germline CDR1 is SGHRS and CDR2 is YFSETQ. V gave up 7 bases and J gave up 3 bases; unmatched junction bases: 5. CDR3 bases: TGCGCCAGCGCCGGGACAGGGAACTACGAGCAGTACTTC. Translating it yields CASAGTGNYEQYF.

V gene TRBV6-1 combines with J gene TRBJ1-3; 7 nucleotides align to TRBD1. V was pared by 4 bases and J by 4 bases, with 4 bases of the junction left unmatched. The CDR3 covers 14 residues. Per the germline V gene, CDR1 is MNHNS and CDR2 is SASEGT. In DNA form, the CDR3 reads TGTGCCAGCAGTGCCACAGGGGAAGGAAACACCATATATTTT. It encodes CASSATGEGNTIYF.

CDR3 amino acids: CASSLGLAAETQYF. CDR3 DNA: TGTGCCAGTAGCCTGGGACTAGCTGCGGAGACCCAGTACTTC. The genes are TRBV19 and TRBJ2-5; 9 positions agree with TRBD2. The CDR3 length is 14 residues. In germline, CDR1 is LNHDA, CDR2 SQIVND (reference sequence). V shed 6 bases and J 5 bases; nucleotides not matched to a gene: 7. The full variable domain, with the rest looked up from reference TRBV19 and TRBJ2-5, is DGGITQSPKYLFRKEGQNVTLSCEQNLNHDAMYWYRQDPGQGLRLIYYSQIVNDFQKGDIAEGYSVSREKKESFPLTVTSAQKNPTAFYLCASSLGLAAETQYFGPGTRLLVL.

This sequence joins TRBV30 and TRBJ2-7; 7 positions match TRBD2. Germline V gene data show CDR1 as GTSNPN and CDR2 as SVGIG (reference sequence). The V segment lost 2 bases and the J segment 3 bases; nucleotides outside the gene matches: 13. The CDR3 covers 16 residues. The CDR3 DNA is TGTGCCTGGAGTCCCCCGCGGGGGAGGACGGGCTACGAGCAGTACTTC. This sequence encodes CAWSPPRGRTGYEQYF.

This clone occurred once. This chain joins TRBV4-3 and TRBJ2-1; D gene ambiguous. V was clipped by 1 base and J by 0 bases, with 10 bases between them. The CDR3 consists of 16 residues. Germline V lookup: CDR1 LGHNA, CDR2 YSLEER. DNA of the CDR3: TGCGCCAGCAGCCAAGGGGCTACGAGCTCCTACAATGAGCAGTTCTTC. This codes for CASSQGATSSYNEQFF.

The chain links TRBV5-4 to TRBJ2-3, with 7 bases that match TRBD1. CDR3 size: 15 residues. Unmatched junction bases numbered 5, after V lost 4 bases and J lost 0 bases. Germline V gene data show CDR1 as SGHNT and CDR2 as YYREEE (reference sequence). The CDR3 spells CASSGGQPSTDTQYF. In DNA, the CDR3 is TGTGCCAGCAGCGGGGGACAGCCGAGCACAGATACGCAGTATTTT.

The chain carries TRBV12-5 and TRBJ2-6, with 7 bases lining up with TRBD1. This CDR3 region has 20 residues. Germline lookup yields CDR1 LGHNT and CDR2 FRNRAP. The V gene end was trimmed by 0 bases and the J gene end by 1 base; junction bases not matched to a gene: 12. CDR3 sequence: CASGLVLGQGVSSGANVLTF. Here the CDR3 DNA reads TGTGCTAGTGGTTTGGTACTAGGGCAGGGGGTCTCTTCTGGGGCCAACGTCCTGACTTTC.

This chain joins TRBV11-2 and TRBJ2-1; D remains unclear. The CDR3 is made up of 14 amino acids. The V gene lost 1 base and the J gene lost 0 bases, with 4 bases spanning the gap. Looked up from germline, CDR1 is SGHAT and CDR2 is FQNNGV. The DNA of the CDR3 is TGTGCCAGCAGCTTAGGAGGCTCCTACAATGAGCAGTTCTTC. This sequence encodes CASSLGGSYNEQFF. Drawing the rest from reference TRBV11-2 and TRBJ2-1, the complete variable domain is EAGVAQSPRYKIIEKRQSVAFWCNPISGHATLYWYQQILGQGPKLLIQFQNNGVVDDSQLPKDRFSAERLKGVDSTLKIQPAKLEDSAVYLCASSLGGSYNEQFFGPGTRLTVL.

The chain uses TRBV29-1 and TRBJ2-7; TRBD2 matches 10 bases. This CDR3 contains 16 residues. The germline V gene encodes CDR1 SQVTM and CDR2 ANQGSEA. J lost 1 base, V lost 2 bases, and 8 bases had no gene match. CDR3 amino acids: CSVERLGTSESYEQYF. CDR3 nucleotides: TGCAGCGTTGAAAGACTTGGGACTAGCGAATCCTACGAGCAGTACTTC.

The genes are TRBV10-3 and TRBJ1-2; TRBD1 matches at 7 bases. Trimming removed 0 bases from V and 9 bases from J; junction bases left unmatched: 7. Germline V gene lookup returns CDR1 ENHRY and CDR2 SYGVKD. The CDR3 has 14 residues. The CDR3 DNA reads TGTGCCATCAGTGAGTCTTACGGGACAGTGAGCTACACCTTC. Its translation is CAISESYGTVSYTF.

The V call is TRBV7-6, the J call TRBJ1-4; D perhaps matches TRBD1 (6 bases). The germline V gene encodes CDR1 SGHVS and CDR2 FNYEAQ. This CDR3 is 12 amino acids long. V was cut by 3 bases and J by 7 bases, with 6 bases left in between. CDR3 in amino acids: CASSFRGEKLFF. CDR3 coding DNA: TGTGCCAGCAGCTTCAGGGGTGAAAAACTGTTTTTT.

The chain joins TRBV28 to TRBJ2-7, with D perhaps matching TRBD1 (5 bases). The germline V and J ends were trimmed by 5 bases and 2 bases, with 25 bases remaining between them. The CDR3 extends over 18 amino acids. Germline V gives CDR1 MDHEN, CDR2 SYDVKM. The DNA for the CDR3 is TGTGCCAGCAGTCCCCGTGACTTCAAGACAGTGACCCCCTACGAGCAGTACTTC. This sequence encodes CASSPRDFKTVTPYEQYF.

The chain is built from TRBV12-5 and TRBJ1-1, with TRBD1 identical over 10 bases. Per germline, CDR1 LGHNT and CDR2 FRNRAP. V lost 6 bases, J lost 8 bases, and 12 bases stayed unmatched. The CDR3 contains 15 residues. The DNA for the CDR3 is TGTGCTAGTGGGAAGAGGGACAGGGGACGTGAGGAAGCTTTCTTT. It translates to CASGKRDRGREEAFF.

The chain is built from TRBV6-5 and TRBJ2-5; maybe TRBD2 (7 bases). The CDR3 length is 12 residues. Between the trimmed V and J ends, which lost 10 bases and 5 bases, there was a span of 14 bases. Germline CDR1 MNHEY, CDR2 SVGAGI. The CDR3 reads CAIGRGAETQYF. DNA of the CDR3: TGTGCCATCGGTCGGGGGGCCGAGACCCAGTACTTC.

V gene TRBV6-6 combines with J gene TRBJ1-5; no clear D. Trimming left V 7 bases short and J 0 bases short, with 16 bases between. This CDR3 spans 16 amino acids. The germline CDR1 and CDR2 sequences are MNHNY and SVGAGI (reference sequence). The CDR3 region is CASTSIQINSNQPQHF. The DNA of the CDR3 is TGTGCCAGCACCTCAATCCAGATTAATAGCAATCAGCCCCAGCATTTT.

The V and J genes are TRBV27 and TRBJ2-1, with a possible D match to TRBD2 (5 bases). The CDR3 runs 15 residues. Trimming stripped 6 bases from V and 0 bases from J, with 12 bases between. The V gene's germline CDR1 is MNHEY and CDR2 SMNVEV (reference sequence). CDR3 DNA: TGTGCCAGCAGCTTAACTAGGAGCTCCTACAATGAGCAGTTCTTC. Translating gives CASSLTRSSYNEQFF.

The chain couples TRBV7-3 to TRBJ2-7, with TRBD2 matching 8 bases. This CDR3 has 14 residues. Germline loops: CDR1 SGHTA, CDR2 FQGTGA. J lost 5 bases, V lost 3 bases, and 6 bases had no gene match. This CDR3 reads CASSFGGRIDEQYF. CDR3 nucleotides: TGTGCCAGCAGCTTCGGCGGGAGGATAGACGAGCAGTACTTC.

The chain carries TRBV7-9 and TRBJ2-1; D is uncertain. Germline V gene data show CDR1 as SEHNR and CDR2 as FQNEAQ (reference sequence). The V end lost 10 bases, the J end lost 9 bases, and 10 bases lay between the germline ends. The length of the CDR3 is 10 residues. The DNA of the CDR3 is TGTGCCATCGATCTCGGTGAGCAGTTCTTC. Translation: CAIDLGEQFF.

The CDR3 here is CASSLDRTSYEQYF. DNA for the CDR3: TGTGCCAGCAGCTTAGACAGGACCTCCTACGAGCAGTACTTC. The V call is TRBV7-9, the J call TRBJ2-7; a weak D match, TRBD1 (5 bases). Germline-derived CDR1 and CDR2 are SEHNR and FQNEAQ (reference sequence). Trimming left V 1 base short and J 0 bases short, with 7 bases between. The CDR3 consists of 14 residues.

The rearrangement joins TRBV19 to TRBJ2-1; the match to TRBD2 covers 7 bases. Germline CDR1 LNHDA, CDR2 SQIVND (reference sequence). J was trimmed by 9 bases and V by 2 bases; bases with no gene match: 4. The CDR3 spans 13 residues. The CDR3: CASSISAGFEQFF. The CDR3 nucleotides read TGTGCCAGTAGTATATCAGCGGGATTTGAGCAGTTCTTC.

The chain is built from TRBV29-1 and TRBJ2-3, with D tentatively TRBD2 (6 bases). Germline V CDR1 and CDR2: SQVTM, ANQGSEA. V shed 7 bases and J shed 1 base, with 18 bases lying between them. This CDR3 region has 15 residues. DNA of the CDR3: TGCAGCGCCCAGGCGGGACGCCTTGGCACAGATACGCAGTATTTT. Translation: CSAQAGRLGTDTQYF.

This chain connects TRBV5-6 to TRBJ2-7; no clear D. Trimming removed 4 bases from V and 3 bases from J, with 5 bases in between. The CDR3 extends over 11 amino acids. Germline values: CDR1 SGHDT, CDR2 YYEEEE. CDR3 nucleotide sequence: TGTGCCAGCAGCGACTTCTACGAGCAGTACTTC. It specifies CASSDFYEQYF.

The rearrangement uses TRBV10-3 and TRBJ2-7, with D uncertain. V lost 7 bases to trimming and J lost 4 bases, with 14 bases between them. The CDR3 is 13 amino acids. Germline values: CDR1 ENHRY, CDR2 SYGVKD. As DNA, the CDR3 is TGTGCCATCAATAAGCGAGCCGAATACGAGCAGTACTTC. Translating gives CAINKRAEYEQYF.

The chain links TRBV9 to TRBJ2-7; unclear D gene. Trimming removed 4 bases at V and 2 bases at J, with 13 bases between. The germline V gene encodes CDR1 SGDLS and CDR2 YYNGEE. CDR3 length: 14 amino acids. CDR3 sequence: CASSSPQRTYEQYF. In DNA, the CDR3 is TGTGCCAGCAGCTCTCCACAGAGAACCTACGAGCAGTACTTC. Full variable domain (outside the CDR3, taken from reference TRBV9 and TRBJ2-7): DSGVTQTPKHLITATGQRVTLRCSPRSGDLSVYWYQQSLDQGLQFLIQYYNGEERAKGNILERFSAQQFPDLHSELNLSSLELGDSALYFCASSSPQRTYEQYFGPGTRLTVT.

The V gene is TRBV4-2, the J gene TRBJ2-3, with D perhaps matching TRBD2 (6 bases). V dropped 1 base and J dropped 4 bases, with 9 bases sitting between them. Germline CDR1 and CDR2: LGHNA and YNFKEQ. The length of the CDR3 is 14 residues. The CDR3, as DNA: TGTGCCAGCAGCCAAGTAAAGCGGGCAGATACGCAGTATTTT. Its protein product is CASSQVKRADTQYF.

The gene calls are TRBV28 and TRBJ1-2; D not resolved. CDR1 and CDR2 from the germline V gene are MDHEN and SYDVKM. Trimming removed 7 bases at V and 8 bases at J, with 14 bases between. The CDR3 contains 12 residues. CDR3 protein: CASKVQSSGYTF. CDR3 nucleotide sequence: TGTGCCAGCAAAGTTCAGTCCTCAGGCTACACCTTC.